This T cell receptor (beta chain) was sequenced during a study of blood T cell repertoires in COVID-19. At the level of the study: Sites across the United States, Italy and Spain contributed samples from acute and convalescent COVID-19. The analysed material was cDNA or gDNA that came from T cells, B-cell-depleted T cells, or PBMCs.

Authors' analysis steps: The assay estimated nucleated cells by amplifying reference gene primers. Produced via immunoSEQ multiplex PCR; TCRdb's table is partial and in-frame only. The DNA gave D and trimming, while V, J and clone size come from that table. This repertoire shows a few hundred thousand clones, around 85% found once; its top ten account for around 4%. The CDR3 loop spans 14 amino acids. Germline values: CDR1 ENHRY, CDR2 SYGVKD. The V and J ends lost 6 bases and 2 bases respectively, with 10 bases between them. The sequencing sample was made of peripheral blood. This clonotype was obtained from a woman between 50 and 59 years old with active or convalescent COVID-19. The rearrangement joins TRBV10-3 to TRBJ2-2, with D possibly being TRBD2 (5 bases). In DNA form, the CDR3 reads TGTGCCATCAGGGACTCTACAAACACCGGGGAGCTGTTTTTT. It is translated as CAIRDSTNTGELFF.